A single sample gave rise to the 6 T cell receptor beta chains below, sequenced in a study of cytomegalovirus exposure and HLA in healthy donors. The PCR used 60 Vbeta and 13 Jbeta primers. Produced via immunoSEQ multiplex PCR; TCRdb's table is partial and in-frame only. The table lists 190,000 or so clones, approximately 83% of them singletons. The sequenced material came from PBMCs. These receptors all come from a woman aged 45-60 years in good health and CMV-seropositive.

For the CDR3, the DNA is TGTGCCAGCAGCCCCTCGGGCTATGGCTACACCTTC. Encoded protein: CASSPSGYGYTF. The chain joins TRBV11-1 to TRBJ1-2; unclear D gene. Trimming pared 5 bases from V and 4 bases from J, leaving 8 bases between. The V gene's germline CDR1 is SGHAT and CDR2 FQDESV (reference sequence). The CDR3 is 12 residues long.

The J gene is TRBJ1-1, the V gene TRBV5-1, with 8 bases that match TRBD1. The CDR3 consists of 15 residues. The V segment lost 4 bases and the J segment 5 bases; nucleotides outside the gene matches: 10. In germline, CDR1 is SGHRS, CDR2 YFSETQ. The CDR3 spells CASSAAGGVGTEAFF. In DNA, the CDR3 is TGCGCCAGCAGCGCCGCAGGGGGCGTAGGAACTGAAGCTTTCTTT.

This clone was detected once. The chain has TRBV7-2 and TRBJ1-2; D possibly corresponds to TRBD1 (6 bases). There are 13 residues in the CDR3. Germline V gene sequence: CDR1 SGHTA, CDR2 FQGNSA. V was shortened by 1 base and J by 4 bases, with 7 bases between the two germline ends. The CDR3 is CASSLGGGYGYTF. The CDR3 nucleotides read TGTGCCAGCAGCTTAGGAGGGGGCTATGGCTACACCTTC.

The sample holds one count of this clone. CDR3 DNA sequence: TGTGCCAGCAGCTGGGACAGTGGCTATGGCTACACCTTC. This encodes CASSWDSGYGYTF. The chain joins TRBV6-1 to TRBJ1-2; TRBD1 matches at 7 bases. The junction had 5 bases not matched to a gene; V was cut back by 6 bases and J by 4 bases. The CDR3 totals 13 residues. Per the germline V gene, CDR1 is MNHNS and CDR2 is SASEGT.

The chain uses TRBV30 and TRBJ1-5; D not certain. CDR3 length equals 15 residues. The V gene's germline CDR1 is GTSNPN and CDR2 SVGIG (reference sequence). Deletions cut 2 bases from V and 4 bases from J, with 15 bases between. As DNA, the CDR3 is TGTGCCTGGAGTTATGGCGGGGTTCGGAATCAGCCCCAGCATTTT. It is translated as CAWSYGGVRNQPQHF.

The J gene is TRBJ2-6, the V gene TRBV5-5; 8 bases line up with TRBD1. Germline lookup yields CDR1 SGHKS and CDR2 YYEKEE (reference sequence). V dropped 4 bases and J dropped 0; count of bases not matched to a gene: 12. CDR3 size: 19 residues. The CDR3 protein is CASSVRTGIIPSGANVLTF. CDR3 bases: TGTGCCAGCAGCGTAAGGACAGGGATTATACCCTCTGGGGCCAACGTCCTGACTTTC.